Listed below are T cell receptor beta chains from one sample, sequenced in a study of T cells in Graves' hyperthyroidism and ophthalmopathy. TCRdb re-called the multiplex PCR reads through MiXCR, storing one row per CDR3 protein. The sample yields approximately 380,000 distinct CDR3 sequences, over 12% seen once. Sequencing was carried out using blood. The origin of the receptors is a man aged 50 to 59 with Graves' ophthalmopathy. Both conserved end residues are part of each CDR3. D genes are given only for firm matches. Clone size is shown for a subset of rows, as once, few, many or a class of expanded clone.

TRBJ2-7	TRBV12-3/TRBV12-4	TRBD1	NA	TGTGCCAGCTGGACAGGGGCACTCTACGAGCAGTACTTC	CASWTGALYEQYF
TRBJ1-1	TRBV11-3	NA	few	TGTGCCAGCAGCCTACTATCCGGGAGGGTTTTCTTT	CASSLLSGRVFF
TRBJ2-5	TRBV28	TRBD2	many	TGTGCCAGCAGTCCGGGGACCTTAGCGGGAGTAAGAGAGACCCAGTACTTC	CASSPGTLAGVRETQYF
TRBJ2-2	TRBV19	NA	NA	TGTGCCTCACAGCTCGCCGGGGAGCTGTTTTTT	CASQLAGELFF
TRBJ2-2	TRBV18	NA	few	TGTGCCAGCATCCCGGGAGAGAACACCGGGGAGCTGTTTTTT	CASIPGENTGELFF
TRBJ2-5	TRBV6-1	NA	few	TGTGCCAGCAATACAAACGGGAGAGAGACCCAGTACTTC	CASNTNGRETQYF
TRBJ1-1	TRBV19	TRBD1	NA	TGTGCCAGTAGGTCCGGGACAGGGGATTATACTGAAGCTTTCTTT	CASRSGTGDYTEAFF
TRBJ1-6	TRBV2	NA	many	TGTGCCAGCTTGAGGGAAGTTTTAAAGGATTCACCCCTCCACTTT	CASLREVLKDSPLHF
TRBJ2-2	TRBV12-3/TRBV12-4	NA	many	TGTGCCAGCAGTTTTGACAGGAACACCGGGGAGCTGTTTTTT	CASSFDRNTGELFF
TRBJ1-2	TRBV30	NA	many	TGTGCCTGGACAGTGTCCAACTATGGCTACACCTTC	CAWTVSNYGYTF
TRBJ2-7	TRBV9	NA	few	TGTGCCAGCAGCGTAGGGATTAGCGGTGACTACGAGCAGTACTTC	CASSVGISGDYEQYF
TRBJ2-1	TRBV27	NA	NA	TGTGCCAGCAGTTTGGAGTTTAGGTCCTACAATGAGCAGTTCTTC	CASSLEFRSYNEQFF
TRBJ2-3	TRBV3-1	NA	many	TGTGCCAGCAGCCAGGCCCCGTCCACAGATACGCAGTATTTT	CASSQAPSTDTQYF
TRBJ2-1	TRBV27	NA	many	TGTGCCAGCAGTTTATCGTATGGGTTTGTCGATGAGCAGTTCTTC	CASSLSYGFVDEQFF
TRBJ1-2	TRBV30	NA	many	TGTGCCTGGAACTCTGGGGCCTTGCGGGGTAGCTATGGCTACACCTTC	CAWNSGALRGSYGYTF
TRBJ1-2	TRBV28	NA	many	TGTGCCAGCAGTTCCACGTGGGACGGTAACTATGGCTACACCTTC	CASSSTWDGNYGYTF
TRBJ2-5	TRBV7-7	NA	NA	TGTGCTAGCAGCCATACGGGTCAGCCCCAAGAGACCCAGTACTTC	CASSHTGQPQETQYF
TRBJ2-6	TRBV29-1	NA	many	TGCAGCGTTGGGGATTGGGGATCTGGGGCCAACGTCCTGACTTTC	CSVGDWGSGANVLTF
TRBJ2-7	TRBV5-6	NA	NA	TGTGCCAGCAGCCCACCCTCGGGACGGGCTAACTACGAGCAGTACTTC	CASSPPSGRANYEQYF
TRBJ2-7	TRBV6-1	NA	many	TGTGCCAGCAGTGAATCTATGCACGAGCAGTACTTC	CASSESMHEQYF
TRBJ2-5	TRBV29-1	TRBD2	NA	TGCAGCGTTGCTAGCGGGAGGGAGACCCAGTACTTC	CSVASGRETQYF
TRBJ1-1	TRBV6-5	NA	many	TGTGCCAGCAGTTACGCCCTTTCCTCGACTGAAGCTTTCTTT	CASSYALSSTEAFF
TRBJ1-5	TRBV11-2	NA	many	TGTGCCAGCAGCTCTCTCCGGGGGGCCGGTCAGCCCCAGCATTTT	CASSSLRGAGQPQHF
TRBJ2-7	TRBV20-1	NA	many	TGCAGTGGAGCTCATGAGAGGGAGCAGTACTTC	CSGAHEREQYF
TRBJ1-5	TRBV4-1	TRBD1	many	TGCGCCAGCAGCCCAGCAGAGGGGGCAGGGAATCAGCCCCAGCATTTT	CASSPAEGAGNQPQHF
TRBJ2-3	TRBV29-1	NA	many	TGCAGCGTTGTGGACAACCCTAGCACAGATACGCAGTATTTT	CSVVDNPSTDTQYF
TRBJ2-1	TRBV5-8	NA	many	TGTGCCAGCAGCTTGGTTAGGGGGGTTTACAATGAGCAGTTCTTC	CASSLVRGVYNEQFF
TRBJ2-4	TRBV2	NA	few	TGTGCCAGCAACGGGGAAGCCAAAAACATTCAGTACTTC	CASNGEAKNIQYF
TRBJ2-7	TRBV18	NA	many	TGTGCCAGCTCACCACCCCCCGGGTTCGAGCAGTACTTC	CASSPPPGFEQYF
TRBJ2-5	TRBV20-1	NA	many	TGCAGTGCTAGGTTGCGTCAAGAGACCCAGTACTTC	CSARLRQETQYF
TRBJ2-3	TRBV11-2	TRBD2	many	TGTGCCAGCAGCATTGGACTAGCGGGACTTTCAGATACGCAGTATTTT	CASSIGLAGLSDTQYF
TRBJ2-5	TRBV20-1	NA	many	TGCAGTGCTAGAGGGGATGCAGAGACCCAGTACTTC	CSARGDAETQYF
TRBJ2-3	TRBV20-1	TRBD2	many	TGCAGTGCAAGAGCGGGAGGGCCGGGAGATACGCAGTATTTT	CSARAGGPGDTQYF
TRBJ2-7	TRBV4-2	TRBD2	many	TGTGCCAGCAGCCAAGAGCCAGCGGGAACCTACGAGCAGTACTTC	CASSQEPAGTYEQYF
TRBJ1-2	TRBV30	TRBD1	many	TGTGCCTGGAGTGTAGGGGGCTGGTATGGCTACACCTTC	CAWSVGGWYGYTF
TRBJ2-7	TRBV27	NA	few	TGTGCCAGCAGTTCCAGGGTAGCGGAGAGCTACGAGCAGTACTTC	CASSSRVAESYEQYF
TRBJ2-1	TRBV5-5	TRBD2	many	TGTGCCAGCAGCCTGGGACTAGCGGGAGTCCGTGAGCAGTTCTTC	CASSLGLAGVREQFF
TRBJ2-5	TRBV29-1	NA	NA	TGCAGCACCGTAGGTTGGGAGACCCAGTACTTC	CSTVGWETQYF
TRBJ2-7	TRBV5-8	TRBD2	many	TGTGCCAGCAGCTTGGGTGGAGCGGGATCGGGCGAGCAGTACTTC	CASSLGGAGSGEQYF
TRBJ2-4	TRBV18	NA	many	TGTGCCAGCTCACCACAGATCAGGGGCATTCAGTACTTC	CASSPQIRGIQYF
TRBJ2-3	TRBV5-1	TRBD2	once	TGCGCCAGCAGCGGGGGACTAGCGGGAGGGCCAGCAGATACGCAGTATTTT	CASSGGLAGGPADTQYF
TRBJ2-7	TRBV20-1	NA	many	TGCAGTGCTAGACCAGGGTCCTACGAGCAGTACTTC	CSARPGSYEQYF
TRBJ1-5	TRBV19	TRBD1	few	TGTGCCAGTAGTATACAGGGGGGTCAGCCCCAGCATTTT	CASSIQGGQPQHF
TRBJ2-2	TRBV24-1	NA	NA	TGTGCCACCAGTGAAGGCCTGACCGGGGAGCTGTTTTTT	CATSEGLTGELFF
TRBJ2-1	TRBV18	TRBD2	NA	TGTGCCAGCTCACCAATGTCGGGAGGAATCTACAATGAGCAGTTCTTC	CASSPMSGGIYNEQFF
TRBJ2-3	TRBV28	NA	many	TGTGCCAGCAGTTCCGCGGAGCTTCGAGATACGCAGTATTTT	CASSSAELRDTQYF
TRBJ2-7	TRBV29-1	NA	many	TGCAGCGTTGAGGCGTTCGGGGGGCGCGAGCAGTACTTC	CSVEAFGGREQYF
TRBJ2-3	TRBV24-1	NA	many	TGTGCCACCAGTGATCGAGGCGTAGATACGCAGTATTTT	CATSDRGVDTQYF
TRBJ2-2	TRBV5-1	NA	many	TGCGCCAGCAGCCCGCGCGGGCTCGGGGAGCTGTTTTTT	CASSPRGLGELFF
TRBJ2-3	TRBV7-9	NA	many	TGTGCCAGCAGCTTAGGGGGGGCACCGGATACGCAGTATTTT	CASSLGGAPDTQYF
TRBJ2-2	TRBV7-9	TRBD2	many	TGTGCCAGCAGCTCCATAGCGGGAGGACACACCGGGGAGCTGTTTTTT	CASSSIAGGHTGELFF
TRBJ2-1	TRBV29-1	NA	NA	TGCAGCGCACCGGGGCAGGGCAGCCTCTACAATGAGCAGTTCTTC	CSAPGQGSLYNEQFF
TRBJ1-5	TRBV20-1	NA	NA	TGCAGTGCTAGAGACGGTGGGGTCAATCAGCCCCAGCATTTT	CSARDGGVNQPQHF